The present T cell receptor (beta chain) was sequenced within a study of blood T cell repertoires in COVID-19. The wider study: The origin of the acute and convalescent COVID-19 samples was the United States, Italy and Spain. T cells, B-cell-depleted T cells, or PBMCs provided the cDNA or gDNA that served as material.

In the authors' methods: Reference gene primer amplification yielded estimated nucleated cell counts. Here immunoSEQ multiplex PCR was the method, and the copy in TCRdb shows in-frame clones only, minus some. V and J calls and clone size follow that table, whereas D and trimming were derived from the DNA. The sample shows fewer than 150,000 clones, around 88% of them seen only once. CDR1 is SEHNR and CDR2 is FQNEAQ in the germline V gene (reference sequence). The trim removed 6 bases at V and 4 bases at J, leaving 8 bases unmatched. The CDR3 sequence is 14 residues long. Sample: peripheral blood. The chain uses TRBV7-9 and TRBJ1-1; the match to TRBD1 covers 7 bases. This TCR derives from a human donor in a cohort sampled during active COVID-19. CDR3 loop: CASREQGGPTEAFF. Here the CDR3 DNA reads TGTGCCAGCAGGGAACAAGGGGGCCCCACTGAAGCTTTCTTT. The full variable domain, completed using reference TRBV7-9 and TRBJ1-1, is DTGVSQNPRHKITKRGQNVTFRCDPISEHNRLYWYRQTLGQGPEFLTYFQNEAQLEKSRLLSDRFSAERPKGSFSTLEIQRTEQGDSAMYLCASREQGGPTEAFFGQGTRLTVV.